This note documents a single T cell receptor (beta chain) sequence. The data belong to a study of shared clonotypes between healthy human individuals. Study at large: Every donor yielded three CD4 naive, three CD4 memory, two CD8 naive and one CD8 memory plate.

Sorted-subset replicate PCR reactions were performed with around 200 ng DNA, corresponding to roughly 30,000 T cell genomes. The data were produced by immunoSEQ multiplex PCR, yet TCRdb's version contains in-frame clones alone and is incomplete. The sample has a few million clones, roughly 92% seen once. The sequence came from a young man in good health. Some clones in this sample may be carry-over from other donors' samples. Sequencing used naive CD4+ T cells from PBMCs. Described subset: CD45RA+ positively selected.

The DNA for the CDR3 is TGTGCCAGCGGGGTGGGTGCGAACACCGGGGAGCTGTTTTTT. It translates to CASGVGANTGELFF. The V gene is TRBV6-5, the J gene TRBJ2-2, with no clear D. This CDR3 contains 14 residues. Trimming stripped 8 bases from V and 0 bases from J, with 10 bases between. Germline loops: CDR1 MNHEY, CDR2 SVGAGI.